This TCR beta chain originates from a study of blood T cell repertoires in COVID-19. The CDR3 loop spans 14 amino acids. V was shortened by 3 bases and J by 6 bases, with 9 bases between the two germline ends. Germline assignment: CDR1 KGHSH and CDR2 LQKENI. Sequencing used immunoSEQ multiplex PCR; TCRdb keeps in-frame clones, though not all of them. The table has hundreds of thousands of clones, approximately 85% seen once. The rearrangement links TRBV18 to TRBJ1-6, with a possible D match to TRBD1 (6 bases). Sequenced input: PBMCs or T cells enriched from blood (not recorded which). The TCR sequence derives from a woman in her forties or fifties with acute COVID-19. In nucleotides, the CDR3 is TGTGCCAGCTCACCGGGGGCCCGTAATTCACCCCTCCACTTT. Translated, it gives CASSPGARNSPLHF.